This entry lists 4 T cell receptor beta chains sequenced from one sample in a study of T cell clonotyping in hematopoietic cell transplantation. Regarding time point: recipient sample about 28 days before transplant, after cytoreduction. The repertoire was sequenced with immunoSEQ multiplex PCR; TCRdb's copy has only in-frame clones and lacks some. The data contain some 29,000 clones, 65% to 80% of them singletons. This sample comprised peripheral blood mononuclear cells, obtained before stem cell transplant. The receptor set was obtained from a young woman with chronic myeloid leukemia. Some clones in this sample may be carry-over from other donors' samples.

This clone is judged large. The J gene is TRBJ1-6, the V gene TRBV27; D is uncertain. The germline gives CDR1 MNHEY, CDR2 SMNVEV (reference sequence). With 3 bases removed from V and 7 bases from J, the gap between germline ends came to 7 bases. The length of the CDR3 is 13 residues. CDR3 protein: CASSFVSNSPLHF. In DNA form, the CDR3 reads TGTGCCAGCAGTTTCGTATCGAATTCACCCCTCCACTTT.

The chain recombines TRBV5-6 with TRBJ1-2; D is possibly TRBD1 (6 bases). The germline gives CDR1 SGHDT, CDR2 YYEEEE. The CDR3 has 15 amino acids. V dropped 3 bases and J dropped 5 bases, with 17 bases sitting between them. The CDR3 DNA follows: TGTGCCAGCAGCTCCCGAGGGGGTCTCGAGTATGGCTACACCTTC. As protein: CASSSRGGLEYGYTF.

Only one count was recorded for this clone. V and J are TRBV29-1 and TRBJ2-7; no definite D call. Germline V gene data show CDR1 as SQVTM and CDR2 as ANQGSEA. This CDR3 comprises 15 residues. Trimming removed 5 bases at V and 1 base at J, with 18 bases between. Here the CDR3 reads CSVLFHSARSYEQYF. DNA of the CDR3: TGCAGCGTTTTATTCCACTCAGCCCGATCCTACGAGCAGTACTTC.

The chain is built from TRBV4-3 and TRBJ1-6, with 9 bases identical to TRBD1. Germline CDR1 reads LGHNA; CDR2 reads YSLEER. V lost 1 base to trimming and J lost 9 bases; unmatched junction nucleotides: 4. CDR3 length: 15 amino acids. The CDR3 loop reads CASSQGTGVGSPLHF. In nucleotides, the CDR3 is TGCGCCAGCAGCCAAGGGACAGGGGTCGGTTCACCCCTCCACTTT.